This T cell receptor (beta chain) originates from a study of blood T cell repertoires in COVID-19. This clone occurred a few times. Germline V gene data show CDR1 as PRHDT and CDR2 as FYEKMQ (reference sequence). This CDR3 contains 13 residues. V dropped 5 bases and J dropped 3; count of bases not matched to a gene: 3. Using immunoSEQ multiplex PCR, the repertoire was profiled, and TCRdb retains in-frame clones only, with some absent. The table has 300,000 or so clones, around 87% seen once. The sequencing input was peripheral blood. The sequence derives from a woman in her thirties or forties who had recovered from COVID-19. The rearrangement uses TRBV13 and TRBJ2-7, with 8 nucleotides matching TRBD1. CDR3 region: CASSKDRGYEQYF. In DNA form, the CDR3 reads TGTGCCAGCAGCAAAGACAGGGGCTACGAGCAGTACTTC.